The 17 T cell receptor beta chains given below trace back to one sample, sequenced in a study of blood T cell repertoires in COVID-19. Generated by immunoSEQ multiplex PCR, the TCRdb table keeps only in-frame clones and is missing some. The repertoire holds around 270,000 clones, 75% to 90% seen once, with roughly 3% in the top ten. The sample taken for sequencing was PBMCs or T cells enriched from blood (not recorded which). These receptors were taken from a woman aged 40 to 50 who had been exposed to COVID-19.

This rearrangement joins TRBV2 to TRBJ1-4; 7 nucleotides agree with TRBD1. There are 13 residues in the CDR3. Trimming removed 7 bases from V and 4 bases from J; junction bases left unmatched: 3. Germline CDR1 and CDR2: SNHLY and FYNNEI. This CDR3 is CASNGDSNEKLFF. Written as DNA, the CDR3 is TGTGCCAGCAACGGGGACAGTAATGAAAAACTGTTTTTT. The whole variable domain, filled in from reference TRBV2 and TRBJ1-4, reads EPEVTQTPSHQVTQMGQEVILRCVPISNHLYFYWYRQILGQKVEFLVSFYNNEISEKSEIFDDQFSVERPDGSNFTLKIRSTKLEDSAMYFCASNGDSNEKLFFGSGTQLSVL.

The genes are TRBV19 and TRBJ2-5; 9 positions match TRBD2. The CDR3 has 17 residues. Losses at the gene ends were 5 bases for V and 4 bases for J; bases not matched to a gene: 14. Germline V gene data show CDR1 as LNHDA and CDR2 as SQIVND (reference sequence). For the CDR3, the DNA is TGTGCCAGTAGTCCCGGGTGGCTAGCGGGGAGCCCAGAGACCCAGTACTTC. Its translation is CASSPGWLAGSPETQYF.

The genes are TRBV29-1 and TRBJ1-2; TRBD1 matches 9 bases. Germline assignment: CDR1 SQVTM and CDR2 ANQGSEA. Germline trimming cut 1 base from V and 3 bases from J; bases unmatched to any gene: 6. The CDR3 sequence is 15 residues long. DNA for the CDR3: TGCAGCGTTGAAGGACAGTGGGACAGGGACTATGGCTACACCTTC. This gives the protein CSVEGQWDRDYGYTF.

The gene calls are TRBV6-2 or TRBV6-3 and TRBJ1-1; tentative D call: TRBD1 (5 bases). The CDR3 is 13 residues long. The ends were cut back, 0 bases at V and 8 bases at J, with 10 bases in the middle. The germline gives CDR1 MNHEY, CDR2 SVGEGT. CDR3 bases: TGTGCCAGCAGTTACTCGACGGCAGGGGAAGCTTTCTTT. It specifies CASSYSTAGEAFF.

The CDR3 DNA reads TGTGCCAGCAGCTTAGGAGGTTATAGCAATCAGCCCCAGCATTTT. Translation gives CASSLGGYSNQPQHF. The chain links TRBV7-9 to TRBJ1-5; no clear D. V shed 1 base and J shed 0 bases, with 7 bases lying between them. Germline V gene data show CDR1 as SEHNR and CDR2 as FQNEAQ (reference sequence). The CDR3 runs to 15 residues. Full variable domain (rest looked up from reference TRBV7-9 and TRBJ1-5): DTGVSQNPRHKITKRGQNVTFRCDPISEHNRLYWYRQTLGQGPEFLTYFQNEAQLEKSRLLSDRFSAERPKGSFSTLEIQRTEQGDSAMYLCASSLGGYSNQPQHFGDGTRLSIL.

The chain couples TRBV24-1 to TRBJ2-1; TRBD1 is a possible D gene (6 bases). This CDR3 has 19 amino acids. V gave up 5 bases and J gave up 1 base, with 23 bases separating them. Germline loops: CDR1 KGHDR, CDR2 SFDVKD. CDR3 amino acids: CATSVKTVLGTPSYNEQFF. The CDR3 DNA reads TGTGCCACCAGTGTGAAGACAGTTTTGGGGACACCTTCCTACAATGAGCAGTTCTTC.

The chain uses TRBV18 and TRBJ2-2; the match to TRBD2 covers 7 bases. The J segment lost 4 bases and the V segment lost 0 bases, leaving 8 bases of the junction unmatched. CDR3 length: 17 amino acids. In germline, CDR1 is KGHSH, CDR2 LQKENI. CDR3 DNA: TGTGCCAGCTCACCACCGATGAGTTCGGGAGGCACCGGGGAGCTGTTTTTT. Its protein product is CASSPPMSSGGTGELFF. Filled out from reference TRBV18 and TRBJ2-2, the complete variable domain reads NAGVMQNPRHLVRRRGQEARLRCSPMKGHSHVYWYRQLPEEGLKFMVYLQKENIIDESGMPKERFSAEFPKEGPSILRIQQVVRGDSAAYFCASSPPMSSGGTGELFFGEGSRLTVL.

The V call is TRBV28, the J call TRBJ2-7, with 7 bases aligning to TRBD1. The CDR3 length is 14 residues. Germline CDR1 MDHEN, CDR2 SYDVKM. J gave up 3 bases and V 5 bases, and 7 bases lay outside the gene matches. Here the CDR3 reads CASSPDRASYEQYF. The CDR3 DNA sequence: TGTGCCAGCAGTCCCGACAGGGCCAGCTACGAGCAGTACTTC.

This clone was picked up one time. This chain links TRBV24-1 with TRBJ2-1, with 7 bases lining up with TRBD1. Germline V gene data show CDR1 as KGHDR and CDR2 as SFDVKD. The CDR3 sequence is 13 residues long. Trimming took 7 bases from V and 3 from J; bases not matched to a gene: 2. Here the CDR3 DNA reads TGTGCCACCAGAGGGACAGACTACAATGAGCAGTTCTTC. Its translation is CATRGTDYNEQFF.

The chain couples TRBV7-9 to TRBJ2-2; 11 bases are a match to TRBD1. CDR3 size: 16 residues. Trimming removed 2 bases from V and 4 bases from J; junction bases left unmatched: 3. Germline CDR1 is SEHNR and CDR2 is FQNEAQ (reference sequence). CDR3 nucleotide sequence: TGTGCCAGCAGCTTAACGGACAGGGGGCGCACCGGGGAGCTGTTTTTT. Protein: CASSLTDRGRTGELFF.

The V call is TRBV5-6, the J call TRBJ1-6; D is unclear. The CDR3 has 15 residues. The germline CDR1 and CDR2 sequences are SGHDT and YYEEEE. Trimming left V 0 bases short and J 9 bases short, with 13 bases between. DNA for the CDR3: TGTGCCAGCAGCTTGGTTAGCAATCTGCGTTCACCCCTCCACTTT. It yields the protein CASSLVSNLRSPLHF.

The CDR3 region has the DNA TGCGCCAGCAGCAGGGAGGCCAGGGGGGATTCACCCCTCCACTTT. As protein: CASSREARGDSPLHF. This chain uses TRBV5-1 with TRBJ1-6, with 7 nucleotides matching TRBD1. Trimming at V came to 4 bases and at J to 8 bases, leaving 9 bases not matched to a gene. The CDR3 is 15 amino acids. From germline, CDR1 is SGHRS and CDR2 YFSETQ.

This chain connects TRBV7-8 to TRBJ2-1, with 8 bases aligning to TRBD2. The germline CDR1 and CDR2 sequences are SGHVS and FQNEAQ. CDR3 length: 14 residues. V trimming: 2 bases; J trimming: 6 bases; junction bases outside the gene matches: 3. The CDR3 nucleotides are TGTGCCAGCAGCTTACTAGCGGGTGGCAATGAGCAGTTCTTC. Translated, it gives CASSLLAGGNEQFF.

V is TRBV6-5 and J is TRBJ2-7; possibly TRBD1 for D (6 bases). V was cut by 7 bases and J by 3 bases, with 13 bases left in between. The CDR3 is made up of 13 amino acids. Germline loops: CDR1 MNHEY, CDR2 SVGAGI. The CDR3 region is CASTVRGGYEQYF. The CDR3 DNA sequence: TGTGCCAGCACCGTACGAGGGGGCTACGAGCAGTACTTC.

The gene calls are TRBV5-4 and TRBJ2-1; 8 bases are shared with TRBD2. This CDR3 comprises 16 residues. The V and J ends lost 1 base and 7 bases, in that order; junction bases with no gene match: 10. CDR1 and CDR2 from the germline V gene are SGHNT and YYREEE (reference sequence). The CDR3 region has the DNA TGTGCCAGCAGCTTGCGGCCGGGAGGGCCGAGGAATGAGCAGTTCTTC. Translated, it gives CASSLRPGGPRNEQFF.

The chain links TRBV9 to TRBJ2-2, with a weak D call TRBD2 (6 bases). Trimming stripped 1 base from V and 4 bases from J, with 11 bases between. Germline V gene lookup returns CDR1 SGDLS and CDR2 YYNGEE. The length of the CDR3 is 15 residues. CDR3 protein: CASSVFGSGTGELFF. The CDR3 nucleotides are TGTGCCAGCAGCGTATTCGGGAGCGGCACCGGGGAGCTGTTTTTT.

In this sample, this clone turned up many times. CDR3 protein: CASSKVRATNEKLFF. CDR3 nucleotide sequence: TGTGCCAGCAGCAAAGTGCGGGCAACTAATGAAAAACTGTTTTTT. The chain links TRBV21-1 to TRBJ1-4. TRBV21-1 is annotated as a pseudogene. CDR3 size: 15 residues.